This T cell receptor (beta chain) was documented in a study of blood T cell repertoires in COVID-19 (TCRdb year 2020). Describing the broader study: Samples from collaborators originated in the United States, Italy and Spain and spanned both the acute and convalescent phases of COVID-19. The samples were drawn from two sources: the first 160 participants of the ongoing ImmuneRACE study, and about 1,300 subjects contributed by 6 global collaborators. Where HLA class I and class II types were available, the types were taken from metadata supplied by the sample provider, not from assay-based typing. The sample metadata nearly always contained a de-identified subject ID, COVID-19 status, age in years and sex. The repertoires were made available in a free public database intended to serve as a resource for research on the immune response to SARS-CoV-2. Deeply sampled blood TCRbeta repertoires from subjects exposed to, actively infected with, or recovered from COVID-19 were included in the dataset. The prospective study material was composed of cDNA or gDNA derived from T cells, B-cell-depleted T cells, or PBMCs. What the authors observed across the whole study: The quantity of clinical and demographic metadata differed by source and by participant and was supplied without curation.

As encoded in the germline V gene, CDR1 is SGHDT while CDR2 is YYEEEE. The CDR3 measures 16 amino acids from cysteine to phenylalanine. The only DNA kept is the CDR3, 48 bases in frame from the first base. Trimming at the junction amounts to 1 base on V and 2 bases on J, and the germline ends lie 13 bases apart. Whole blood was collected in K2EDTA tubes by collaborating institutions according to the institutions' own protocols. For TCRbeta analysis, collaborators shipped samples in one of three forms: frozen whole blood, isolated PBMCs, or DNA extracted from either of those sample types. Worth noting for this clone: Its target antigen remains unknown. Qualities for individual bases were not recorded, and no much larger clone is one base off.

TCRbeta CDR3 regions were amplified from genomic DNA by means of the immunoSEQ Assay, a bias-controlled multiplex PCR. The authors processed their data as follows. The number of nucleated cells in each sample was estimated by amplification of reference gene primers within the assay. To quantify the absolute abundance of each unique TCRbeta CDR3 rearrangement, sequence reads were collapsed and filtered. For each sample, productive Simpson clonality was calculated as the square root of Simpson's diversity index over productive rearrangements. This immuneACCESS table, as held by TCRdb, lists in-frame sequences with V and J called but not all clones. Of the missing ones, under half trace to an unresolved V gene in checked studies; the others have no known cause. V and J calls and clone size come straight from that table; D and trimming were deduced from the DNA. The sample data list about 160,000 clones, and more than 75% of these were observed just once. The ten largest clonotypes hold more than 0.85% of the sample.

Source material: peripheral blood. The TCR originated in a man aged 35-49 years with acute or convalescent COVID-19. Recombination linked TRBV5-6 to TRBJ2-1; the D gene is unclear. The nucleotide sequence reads TGTGCCAGCAGCTTGCTTGGCAGGATCCCCTACAATGAGCAGTTCTTC. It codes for CASSLLGRIPYNEQFF.